Listed here is a single TCR beta chain. Its antigen is not yet known. Per-nucleotide qualities are absent, and no much larger clonotype sits a single base away. The data are from a study of T cell repertoires in cytomegalovirus infection (dated by TCRdb to the late 2010s). General notes on the study: Donor HLA type was relevant to the analysis, because carriage of CMV infection together with the matching HLA type was indicated by public TCR beta signatures. Broad study findings and their caveats: In both this cohort and an independent approximately 400-donor cohort, the cumulative frequency of public TCR beta family members distinguished carriers of CMV infection plus the relevant HLA type. The ex vivo response was dominated by HLA-C-restricted CMV-specific TCR beta clonotypes, and the single most frequent clonotype in two of eight donors was supplied by these HLA-C-restricted clonotypes.

Sequencing instrument: Illumina HiSeq 1500. TCRdb reworked the public reads: Q25 trimming with fastp, MiXCR clone assembly, productive beta chains retained. Entries that share a CDR3 protein sequence are merged under the most common genes and DNA. For this sample the table gives 97,000 or so distinct CDR3 sequences, of which 15% to 20% were detected only once. The ten largest clonotypes hold approximately 8% of the sample. The source of this sequence is a human donor in good health (CMV status not recorded). Some clones in this sample may be carry-over from other donors' samples. The sample was PBMCs.

This receptor carries the CDR3 CASSRGELETQYF. Here is the DNA: TGTGCCAGCAGCAGGGGAGAGTTGGAGACCCAGTACTTC. The chain was built from TRBV5-6 and TRBJ2-5; the D segment is perhaps TRBD1 or TRBD2, each sharing 5 matched bases. The CDR3 goes from the cysteine to the phenylalanine over 13 residues. The sequence is cut down to CDR3 DNA, 39 bases in frame from base 1. According to the germline V gene, CDR1 reads SGHDT and CDR2 reads YYEEEE. At the junction V is shortened by 4 bases and J by 5 bases, with 12 bases in between.